This T cell receptor beta chain stems from a study of blood T cell repertoires in COVID-19. Study summary: Sources were T cells, B-cell-depleted T cells, or PBMCs; the material itself was cDNA or gDNA.

Germline V gene lookup returns CDR1 SNHLY and CDR2 FYNNEI. The CDR3 spans 14 residues. The trim removed 2 bases at V and 5 bases at J, leaving 3 bases unmatched. This table comes from immunoSEQ multiplex PCR, and its TCRdb copy is limited to in-frame clones, with some not included. Altogether roughly 250,000 clones are present, 88% being singletons, with the ten largest covering roughly 1.2%. Those enrolled, adults aged roughly 18 to 95 years, came from roughly 23 US areas. This chain joins TRBV2 and TRBJ2-3; 8 bases are a match to TRBD2. The clonotype comes from a woman in her 40s with acute COVID-19. The sample was PBMCs or T cells enriched from blood (not recorded which). The CDR3 bases are TGTGCCAGCAGTGAATCGCTAGCGGGAGATACGCAGTATTTT. Translating it yields CASSESLAGDTQYF.